A single TCR beta chain is shown here with its context. CDR1 SNHLY and CDR2 FYNNEI come from the germline V gene. This CDR3 region has 14 residues. J gave up 5 bases and V 10 bases, and 9 bases lay outside the gene matches. The data originate from a study of blood T cell repertoires in COVID-19. Study information: Acute and convalescent COVID-19 specimens originated in the United States, Italy and Spain. The analysed material was cDNA or gDNA that came from T cells, B-cell-depleted T cells, or PBMCs.

In the original workflow: Scientists estimated how many nucleated cells there were by amplifying reference gene primers. The assay was immunoSEQ multiplex PCR, and TCRdb's table has in-frame clones only and misses some. Clone size and V and J calls were adopted from that table, with D and trimming inferred from the DNA. There are 100,000 or so clones in the sample; roughly 92% occur only once, and more than 5% lies in the top ten. This TCR derives from a man between 70 and 80 years old with acute or convalescent COVID-19. What was sequenced was peripheral blood. The chain has TRBV2 and TRBJ2-3; 10 bases fit TRBD2. CDR3 loop: CATLAGAPRDTQYF. CDR3 coding DNA: TGTGCCACCCTAGCGGGGGCGCCAAGAGATACGCAGTATTTT.